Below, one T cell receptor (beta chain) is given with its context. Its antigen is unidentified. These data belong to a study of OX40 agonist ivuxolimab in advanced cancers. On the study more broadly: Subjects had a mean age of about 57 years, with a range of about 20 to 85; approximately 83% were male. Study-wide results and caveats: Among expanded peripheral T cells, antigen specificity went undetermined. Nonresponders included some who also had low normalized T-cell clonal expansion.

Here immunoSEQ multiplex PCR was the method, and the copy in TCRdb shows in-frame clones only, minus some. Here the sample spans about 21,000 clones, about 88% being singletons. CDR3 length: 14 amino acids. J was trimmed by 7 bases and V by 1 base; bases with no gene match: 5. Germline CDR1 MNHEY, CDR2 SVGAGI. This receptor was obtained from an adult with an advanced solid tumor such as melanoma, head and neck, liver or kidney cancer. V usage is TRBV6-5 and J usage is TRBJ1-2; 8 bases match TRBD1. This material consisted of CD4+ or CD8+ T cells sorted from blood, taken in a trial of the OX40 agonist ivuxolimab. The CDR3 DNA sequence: TGTGCCAGCAGTTACTTCCAGGGGGCGGGTGGCTACACCTTC. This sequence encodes CASSYFQGAGGYTF.